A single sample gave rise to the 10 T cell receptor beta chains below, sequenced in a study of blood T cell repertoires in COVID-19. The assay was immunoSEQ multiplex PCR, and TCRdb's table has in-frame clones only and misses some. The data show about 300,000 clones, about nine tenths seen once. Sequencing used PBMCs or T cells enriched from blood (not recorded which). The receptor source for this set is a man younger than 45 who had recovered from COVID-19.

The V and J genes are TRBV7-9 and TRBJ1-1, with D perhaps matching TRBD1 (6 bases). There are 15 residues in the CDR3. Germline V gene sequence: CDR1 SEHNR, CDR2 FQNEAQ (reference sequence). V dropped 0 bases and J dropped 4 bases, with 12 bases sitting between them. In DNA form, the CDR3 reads TGTGCCAGCAGCTTAGCGCTGGGGGGGGCCACTGAAGCTTTCTTT. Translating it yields CASSLALGGATEAFF.

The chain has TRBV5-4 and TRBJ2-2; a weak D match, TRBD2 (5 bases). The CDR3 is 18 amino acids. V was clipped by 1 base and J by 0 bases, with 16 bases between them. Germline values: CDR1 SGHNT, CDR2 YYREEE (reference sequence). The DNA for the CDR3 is TGTGCCAGCAGCTTGAACATGAGGGTAGACACGAACACCGGGGAGCTGTTTTTT. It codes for CASSLNMRVDTNTGELFF.

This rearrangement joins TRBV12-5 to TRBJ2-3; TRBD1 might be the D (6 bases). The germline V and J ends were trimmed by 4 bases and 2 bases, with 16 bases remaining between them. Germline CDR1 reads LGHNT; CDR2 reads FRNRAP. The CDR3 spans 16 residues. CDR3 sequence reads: CASGSSIGGYTDTQYF. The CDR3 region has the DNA TGTGCTAGTGGTTCGTCGATAGGGGGATACACAGATACGCAGTATTTT.

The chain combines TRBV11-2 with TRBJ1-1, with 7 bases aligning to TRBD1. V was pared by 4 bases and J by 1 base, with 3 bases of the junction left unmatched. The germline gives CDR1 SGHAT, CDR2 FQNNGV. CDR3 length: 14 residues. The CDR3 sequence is CASSSTGENTEAFF. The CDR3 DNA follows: TGTGCCAGCAGCTCCACAGGGGAGAACACTGAAGCTTTCTTT.

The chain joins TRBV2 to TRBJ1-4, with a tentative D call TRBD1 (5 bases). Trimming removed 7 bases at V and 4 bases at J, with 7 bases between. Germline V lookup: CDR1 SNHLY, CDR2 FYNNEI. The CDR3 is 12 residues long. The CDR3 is CASIGVNEKLFF. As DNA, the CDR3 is TGTGCCAGCATAGGGGTTAATGAAAAACTGTTTTTT.

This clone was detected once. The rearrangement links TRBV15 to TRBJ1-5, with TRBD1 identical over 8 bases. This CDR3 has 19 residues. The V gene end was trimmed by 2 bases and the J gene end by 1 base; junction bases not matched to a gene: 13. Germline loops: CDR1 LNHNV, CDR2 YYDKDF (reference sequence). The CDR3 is CATSRIRDRRDWSNQPQHF. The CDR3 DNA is TGTGCCACCAGCAGAATCCGGGACAGGAGGGATTGGAGCAATCAGCCCCAGCATTTT. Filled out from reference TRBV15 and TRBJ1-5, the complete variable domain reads DAMVIQNPRYQVTQFGKPVTLSCSQTLNHNVMYWYQQKSSQAPKLLFHYYDKDFNNEADTPDNFQSRRPNTSFCFLDIRSPGLGDTAMYLCATSRIRDRRDWSNQPQHFGDGTRLSIL.

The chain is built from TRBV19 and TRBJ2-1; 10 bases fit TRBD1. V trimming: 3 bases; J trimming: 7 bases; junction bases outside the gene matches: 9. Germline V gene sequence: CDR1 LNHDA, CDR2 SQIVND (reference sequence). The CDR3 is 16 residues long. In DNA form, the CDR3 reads TGTGCCAGTAGTATGAGGGACAGGGGAATTGGAAATGAGCAGTTCTTC. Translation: CASSMRDRGIGNEQFF.

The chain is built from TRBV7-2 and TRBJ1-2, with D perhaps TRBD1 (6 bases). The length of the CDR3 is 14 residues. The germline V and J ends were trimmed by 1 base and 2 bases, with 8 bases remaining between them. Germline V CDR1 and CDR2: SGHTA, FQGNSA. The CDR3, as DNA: TGTGCCAGCAGCTTAGGGCAGGGGAACTATGGCTACACCTTC. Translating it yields CASSLGQGNYGYTF.

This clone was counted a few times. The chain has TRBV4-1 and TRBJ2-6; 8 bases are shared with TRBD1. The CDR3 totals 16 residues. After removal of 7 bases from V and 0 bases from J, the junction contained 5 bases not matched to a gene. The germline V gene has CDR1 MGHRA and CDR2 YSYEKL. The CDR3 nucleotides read TGCGCCAGCAAGGACAGGGAAAACTCTGGGGCCAACGTCCTGACTTTC. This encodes CASKDRENSGANVLTF.

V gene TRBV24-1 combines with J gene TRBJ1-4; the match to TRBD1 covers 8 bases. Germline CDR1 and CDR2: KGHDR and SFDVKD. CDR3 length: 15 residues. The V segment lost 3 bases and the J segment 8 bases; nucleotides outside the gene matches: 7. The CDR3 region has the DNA TGTGCCACCAGTGATCGCGGACAGGGTGTGGAAAAACTGTTTTTT. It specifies CATSDRGQGVEKLFF.